These 8 T cell receptor beta chains share one sample of origin, sequenced in a study of blood T cell repertoires in COVID-19. The data were produced by immunoSEQ multiplex PCR, yet TCRdb's version contains in-frame clones alone and is incomplete. Counted here are fewer than 90,000 clones, about nine tenths occurring once; the ten biggest clones make up 15%. The sample comprised peripheral blood. The source of these receptors is a male donor with acute or convalescent COVID-19.

The rearrangement joins TRBV11-2 to TRBJ2-7, with 7 bases matching TRBD1. Trimming took 3 bases from V and 2 from J; bases not matched to a gene: 4. In germline, CDR1 is SGHAT, CDR2 FQNNGV. There are 14 residues in the CDR3. CDR3 nucleotides: TGTGCCAGCAGCTTGGACAGGAATACCTACGAGCAGTACTTC. Protein: CASSLDRNTYEQYF.

The rearrangement uses TRBV28 and TRBJ1-1, with 9 nucleotides matching TRBD1. The CDR3 spans 15 residues. The germline gives CDR1 MDHEN, CDR2 SYDVKM. V shed 3 bases, J shed 7 bases, and the junction held 9 bases outside the gene matches. In DNA form, the CDR3 reads TGTGCCAGCAGTTTGGGGACACAGGGGGCGGTTGAAGCTTTCTTT. Its protein is CASSLGTQGAVEAFF.

The chain carries TRBV3-1 (or the pseudogene TRBV3-2) and TRBJ1-2; D unresolved. V was cut by 0 bases and J by 4 bases, with 15 bases left in between. CDR3 length equals 16 residues. Germline V gives CDR1 LGHDT, CDR2 YNNKEL (reference sequence). CDR3 loop: CASSQDWEIPSYGYTF. The CDR3 DNA reads TGTGCCAGCAGCCAAGATTGGGAGATTCCCTCCTATGGCTACACCTTC.

This clone was observed a few times. V is TRBV7-2 and J is TRBJ1-1; 7 bases line up with TRBD1. The ends lost 5 bases at V and 4 bases at J; junction bases unmatched: 13. Germline CDR1 and CDR2: SGHTA and FQGNSA. CDR3 length: 16 residues. The CDR3 loop reads CASSPTAGRDSTEAFF. CDR3 in DNA: TGTGCCAGCAGCCCAACGGCCGGACGGGACAGCACTGAAGCTTTCTTT.

In this sample, this clone turned up once. The V and J genes are TRBV12-3 or TRBV12-4 and TRBJ2-3, with D perhaps TRBD1 (5 bases). The CDR3 runs to 13 residues. Trimming pared 2 bases from V and 4 bases from J, leaving 7 bases between. In DNA, the CDR3 is TGTGCCAGCAGTTTATTAGGGGCAGATACGCAGTATTTT. Its translation is CASSLLGADTQYF.

The chain links TRBV5-4 to TRBJ1-5, with 9 positions matching TRBD1. The ends lost 0 bases at V and 6 bases at J; junction bases unmatched: 4. CDR3 size: 15 residues. Germline values: CDR1 SGHNT, CDR2 YYREEE (reference sequence). DNA for the CDR3: TGTGCCAGCAGCTTGGACAGGGGGCTCAGTCAGCCCCAGCATTTT. It encodes CASSLDRGLSQPQHF. Full variable domain (missing parts from reference TRBV5-4 and TRBJ1-5): ETGVTQSPTHLIKTRGQQVTLRCSSQSGHNTVSWYQQALGQGPQFIFQYYREEENGRGNFPPRFSGLQFPNYSSELNVNALELDDSALYLCASSLDRGLSQPQHFGDGTRLSIL.

J is TRBJ2-7 and V is TRBV9, with a weak D call TRBD2 (5 bases). The CDR3 is made up of 15 amino acids. Between the trimmed V and J ends, which lost 2 bases and 3 bases, there was a span of 15 bases. Germline-derived CDR1 and CDR2 are SGDLS and YYNGEE. The CDR3 DNA reads TGTGCCAGCAGCGTTCTCCCCACCGGAGGCTACGAGCAGTACTTC. It yields the protein CASSVLPTGGYEQYF.

About this clone: Other DNA variants within this sample encode the same CDR3. The chain is built from TRBV11-2 and TRBJ1-6; a possible D gene is TRBD1 (6 bases). The V gene lost 6 bases and the J gene lost 10 bases, with 19 bases spanning the gap. Per germline, CDR1 SGHAT and CDR2 FQNNGV. The CDR3 has 15 amino acids. CDR3 amino acids: CASSAPGGAASPLHF. The CDR3 coding sequence is TGTGCCAGCAGTGCCCCGGGGGGGGCCGCATCACCCCTCCACTTT.